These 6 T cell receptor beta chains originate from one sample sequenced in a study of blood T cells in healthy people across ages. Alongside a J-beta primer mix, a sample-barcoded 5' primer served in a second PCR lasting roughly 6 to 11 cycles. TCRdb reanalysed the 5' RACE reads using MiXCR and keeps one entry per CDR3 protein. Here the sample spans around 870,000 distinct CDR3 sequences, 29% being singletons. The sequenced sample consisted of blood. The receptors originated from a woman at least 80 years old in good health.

The CDR3 here is CASRDRGGELFF. The DNA of the CDR3 is TGTGCCAGCAGAGACAGGGGCGGGGAGCTGTTTTTT. V usage is TRBV7-9 and J usage is TRBJ2-2; TRBD1 aligns across 8 bases. V lost 6 bases and J lost 7; bases outside the gene matches: 1. The CDR3 sequence is 12 residues long. The germline gives CDR1 SEHNR, CDR2 FQNEAQ (reference sequence).

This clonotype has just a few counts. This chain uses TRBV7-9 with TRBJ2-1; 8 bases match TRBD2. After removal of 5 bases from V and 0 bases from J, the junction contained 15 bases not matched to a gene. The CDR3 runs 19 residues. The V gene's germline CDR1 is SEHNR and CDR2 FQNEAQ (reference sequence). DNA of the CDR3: TGTGCCAGCAGCCCGCGCCGGGGGGGCATTATGAGCTCCTACAATGAGCAGTTCTTC. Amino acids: CASSPRRGGIMSSYNEQFF.

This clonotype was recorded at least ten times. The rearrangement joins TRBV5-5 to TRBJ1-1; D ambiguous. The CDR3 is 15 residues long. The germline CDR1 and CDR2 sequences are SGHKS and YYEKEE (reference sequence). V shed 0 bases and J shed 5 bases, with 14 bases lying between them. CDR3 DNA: TGTGCCAGCAGCTTGGAATACTTAGGGCGTACTGAAGCTTTCTTT. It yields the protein CASSLEYLGRTEAFF.

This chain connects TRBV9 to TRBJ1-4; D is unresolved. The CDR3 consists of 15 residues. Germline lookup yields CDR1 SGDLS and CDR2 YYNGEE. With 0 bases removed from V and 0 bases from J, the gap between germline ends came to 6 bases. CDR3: CASSVVPSTNEKLFF. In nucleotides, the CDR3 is TGTGCCAGCAGCGTAGTTCCTTCAACTAATGAAAAACTGTTTTTT.

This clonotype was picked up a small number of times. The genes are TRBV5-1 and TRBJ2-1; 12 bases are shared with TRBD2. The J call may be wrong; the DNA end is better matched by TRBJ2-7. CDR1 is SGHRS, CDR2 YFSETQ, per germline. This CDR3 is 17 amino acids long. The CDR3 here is CASSLVASGGAYNEQYF. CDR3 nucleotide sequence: TGCGCCAGCAGCTTGGTGGCTAGCGGGGGGGCCTACAATGAGCAGTACTTC.

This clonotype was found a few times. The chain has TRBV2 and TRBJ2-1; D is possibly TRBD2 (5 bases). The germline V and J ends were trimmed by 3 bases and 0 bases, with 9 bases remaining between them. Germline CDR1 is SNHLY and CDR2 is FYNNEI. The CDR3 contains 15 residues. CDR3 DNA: TGTGCCAGCAGTGAGTCAGGACTCTCCTACAATGAGCAGTTCTTC. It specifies CASSESGLSYNEQFF.